This TCR beta chain is drawn from a study of blood T cell repertoires in COVID-19. Study context: T cells, B-cell-depleted T cells, or PBMCs supplied cDNA or gDNA.

The method was immunoSEQ multiplex PCR; TCRdb's version includes in-frame clones alone and lacks a portion of them. This sample carries nearly 350,000 clones, 87% of them seen once, and the ten largest clones take just under 6.5%. V was trimmed by 0 bases and J by 4 bases, leaving 12 bases between them. The CDR3 covers 15 residues. CDR1 and CDR2 from the germline V gene are PRHDT and FYEKMQ (reference sequence). The sequence came from a woman between 50 and 59 years old with COVID-19, enrolled during active disease. This chain uses TRBV13 with TRBJ1-2; the D gene is possibly TRBD1 (6 bases). The material sequenced was peripheral blood. CDR3 residues: CASSLGRGTLYGYTF. For the CDR3, the DNA is TGTGCCAGCAGCTTAGGCAGGGGCACCCTCTATGGCTACACCTTC.